This TCR beta chain was captured by sequencing in a study of CD8 T cell repertoires and HIV-1 epitope variants. Libraries were prepared by immunoSEQ multiplex PCR; TCRdb keeps only in-frame clonotypes and omits some of them. The repertoire holds thousands of clones, with roughly 61% as singletons. As to this clone: The antigen is undetermined.

The V gene's germline CDR1 is PRHDT and CDR2 FYEKMQ (reference sequence). This CDR3 has 17 residues. V was shortened by 5 bases and J by 0 bases, with 17 bases between the two germline ends. The chain recombines TRBV13 with TRBJ1-3, with D possibly TRBD1 on 5 matching bases. Sequenced material: cultured CD8+ T cells derived from PBMCs. The source of this sequence is a male donor with HIV. CDR3 sequence reads: CASSGGFGASSGNTIYF. For the CDR3, the DNA is TGTGCCAGCAGCGGTGGATTTGGGGCTAGCTCTGGAAACACCATATATTTT.